The entry below gives a single T cell receptor beta chain sequence along with its context. The source of the sample is a study of blood T cell repertoires in COVID-19. V lost 4 bases, J lost 8 bases, and 15 bases lay in between. From germline, CDR1 is SGDLS and CDR2 YYNGEE. The CDR3 sequence is 14 residues long. TCRdb's copy holds only in-frame clones and misses some; the assay was immunoSEQ multiplex PCR. The repertoire has around 290,000 clones, 88% of them found once; the top ten carry roughly 2%. The rearrangement joins TRBV9 to TRBJ2-2, with D maybe TRBD2 (6 bases). The source is an older woman in a cohort exposed to, infected with or recovered from COVID-19 (not recorded which). The source material was PBMCs or T cells enriched from blood (not recorded which). The CDR3 bases are TGTGCCAGCAGCCATAGGACGGGGGAGGGGGAGCTGTTTTTT. It codes for CASSHRTGEGELFF.